This entry lists 8 T cell receptor beta chains sequenced from one sample in a study of control samples from healthy donors and cancer patients. Produced via immunoSEQ multiplex PCR; TCRdb's table is partial and in-frame only. In the table there are under 70,000 clones, 70% to 90% of which are singletons. Sequencing used blood. The source of these receptors is a man between 50 and 59 years old in good health.

This clone was observed a single time. The rearrangement links TRBV11-2 to TRBJ2-5; 11 bases fit TRBD2. The CDR3 length is 16 residues. V dropped 4 bases and J dropped 5; count of bases not matched to a gene: 9. Germline CDR1 and CDR2: SGHAT and FQNNGV. The CDR3 reads CASSSHSGRAGETQYF. The CDR3 region has the DNA TGTGCCAGCAGCTCACATAGCGGGAGGGCCGGTGAGACCCAGTACTTC. The complete variable domain, with remaining parts taken from reference TRBV11-2 and TRBJ2-5, reads EAGVAQSPRYKIIEKRQSVAFWCNPISGHATLYWYQQILGQGPKLLIQFQNNGVVDDSQLPKDRFSAERLKGVDSTLKIQPAKLEDSAVYLCASSSHSGRAGETQYFGPGTRLLVL.

This clone was found a few times. V is TRBV6-5 and J is TRBJ2-1, with a weak D call TRBD1 (6 bases). Germline values: CDR1 MNHEY, CDR2 SVGAGI. This CDR3 is built from 14 residues. V gave up 6 bases and J gave up 3 bases, with 12 bases separating them. The CDR3 DNA follows: TGTGCCAGCAGCCTCCGGGACAACTACAATGAGCAGTTCTTC. Residues: CASSLRDNYNEQFF.

The chain uses TRBV6-5 and TRBJ2-3; 7 nucleotides align to TRBD2. V trimming: 10 bases; J trimming: 2 bases; junction bases outside the gene matches: 9. The CDR3 is 14 residues long. Germline V gives CDR1 MNHEY, CDR2 SVGAGI. In nucleotides, the CDR3 is TGTGCCACGTCGGCGGGGGTTTTCACAGATACGCAGTATTTT. Encoded protein: CATSAGVFTDTQYF.

The rearrangement uses TRBV29-1 and TRBJ2-7; 13 nucleotides agree with TRBD2. V dropped 6 bases and J dropped 6; count of bases not matched to a gene: 8. This CDR3 comprises 14 residues. CDR1 and CDR2 from the germline V gene are SQVTM and ANQGSEA. The CDR3 region is CSVKLAGGPGEQYF. The CDR3 DNA sequence: TGCAGCGTGAAACTAGCGGGAGGGCCGGGCGAGCAGTACTTC.

This clone was seen only once. This rearrangement joins TRBV9 to TRBJ1-4; no clear D gene. The germline gives CDR1 SGDLS, CDR2 YYNGEE. V dropped 4 bases and J dropped 4 bases, with 17 bases sitting between them. The CDR3 extends over 16 amino acids. Written as DNA, the CDR3 is TGTGCCAGCAGCACCGGCCCCCCGGGGTTTAATGAAAAACTGTTTTTT. Its protein is CASSTGPPGFNEKLFF.

This chain connects TRBV18 to TRBJ2-7, with 8 bases lining up with TRBD1. The ends lost 6 bases at V and 5 bases at J; junction bases unmatched: 6. CDR3 length: 13 residues. Germline CDR1 KGHSH, CDR2 LQKENI. The CDR3 nucleotides are TGTGCCAGCTCTTCCGGGACAGGCAACGAGCAGTACTTC. Its protein is CASSSGTGNEQYF. Full variable domain (remainder filled in from reference TRBV18 and TRBJ2-7): NAGVMQNPRHLVRRRGQEARLRCSPMKGHSHVYWYRQLPEEGLKFMVYLQKENIIDESGMPKERFSAEFPKEGPSILRIQQVVRGDSAAYFCASSSGTGNEQYFGPGTRLTVT.

The chain recombines TRBV28 with TRBJ1-2, with 8 bases lining up with TRBD1. This CDR3 is built from 12 residues. V trimming: 4 bases; J trimming: 12 bases; junction bases outside the gene matches: 7. CDR1 is MDHEN and CDR2 is SYDVKM in the germline V gene. CDR3 nucleotide sequence: TGTGCCAGCAGTTGGGCAGGGGGCTGGAACACCTTC. This encodes CASSWAGGWNTF.

The J gene is TRBJ2-7, the V gene TRBV7-2; 8 bases map to TRBD1. V dropped 4 bases and J dropped 2; count of bases not matched to a gene: 4. From germline, CDR1 is SGHTA and CDR2 FQGNSA. CDR3 length equals 14 residues. In nucleotides, the CDR3 is TGTGCCAGCAGCTCCGGGACAGGTCCCTACGAGCAGTACTTC. Amino acids: CASSSGTGPYEQYF. The full variable domain, completed using reference TRBV7-2 and TRBJ2-7, is GAGVSQSPSNKVTEKGKDVELRCDPISGHTALYWYRQSLGQGLEFLIYFQGNSAPDKSGLPSDRFSAERTGGSVSTLTIQRTQQEDSAVYLCASSSGTGPYEQYFGPGTRLTVT.